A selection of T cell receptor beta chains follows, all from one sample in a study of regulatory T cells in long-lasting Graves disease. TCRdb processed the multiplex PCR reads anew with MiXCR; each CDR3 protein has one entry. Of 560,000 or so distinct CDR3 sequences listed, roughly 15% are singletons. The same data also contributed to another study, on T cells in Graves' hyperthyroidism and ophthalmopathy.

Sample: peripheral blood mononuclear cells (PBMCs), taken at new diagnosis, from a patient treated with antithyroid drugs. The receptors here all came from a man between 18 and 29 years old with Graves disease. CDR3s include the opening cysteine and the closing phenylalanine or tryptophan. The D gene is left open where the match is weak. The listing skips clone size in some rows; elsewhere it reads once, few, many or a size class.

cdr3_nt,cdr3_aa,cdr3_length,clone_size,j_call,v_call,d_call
TGTGCCAGCAGCTTCGAAGGTGGCTATGGCTACACCTTC,CASSFEGGYGYTF,13,-,TRBJ1-2,TRBV11-3,-
TGTGCCAGCAGCTTAAGTAGGGGACAGGGAGCCAAAAACATTCAGTACTTC,CASSLSRGQGAKNIQYF,17,-,TRBJ2-4,TRBV11-2,TRBD1
TGCAGCGTCAAAGGGACAGGAGCAAATCAGCCCCAGCATTTT,CSVKGTGANQPQHF,14,few,TRBJ1-5,TRBV29-1,TRBD1
TGTGCCAGCAGTTACAGGGTGGGCACTGAAGCTTTCTTT,CASSYRVGTEAFF,13,many,TRBJ1-1,TRBV6-2/TRBV6-3,-
TGCGCCAGCAGCTTGGAAGCACCCCCGGAGGAGACCCAGTACTTC,CASSLEAPPEETQYF,15,-,TRBJ2-5,TRBV5-1,-
TGTGCCAGCAGCCAAGACAGGGGCCGCTGGGCACCCCTCCACTTT,CASSQDRGRWAPLHF,15,-,TRBJ1-6,TRBV3-1,-
TGTGCCAGCAGTGACTGGGACAGAGAAGCTTTCTTT,CASSDWDREAFF,12,many,TRBJ1-1,TRBV6-2/TRBV6-3,TRBD1
TGTGCCAGCAGTGAACGGGCGGGACTATACAATGAGCAGTTCTTC,CASSERAGLYNEQFF,15,many,TRBJ2-1,TRBV2,TRBD2
TGTGCCAGCAGAGCCGGGACTAGCGCTATAGAGACCCAGTACTTC,CASRAGTSAIETQYF,15,-,TRBJ2-5,TRBV6-4,TRBD2
TGTGCCAGCACCGGACAGATTAAAGAGACCCAGTACTTC,CASTGQIKETQYF,13,many,TRBJ2-5,TRBV6-1,-
TGTGCCAGCAGCACCCCAACTAGCGGGAGTATTACAGATACGCAGTATTTT,CASSTPTSGSITDTQYF,17,once,TRBJ2-3,TRBV7-9,TRBD2
TGTGCCAGTAGTAAAACAAGGAAGGAATTTGATGAGCAGTTCTTC,CASSKTRKEFDEQFF,15,once,TRBJ2-1,TRBV19,-
TGCAGCGTTGAACGGGGGGGTGATGAGACCCAGTACTTC,CSVERGGDETQYF,13,few,TRBJ2-5,TRBV29-1,TRBD2
TGTGCCGGCGGCCGAGGGACAGGGAATGAGCAGTTCTTC,CAGGRGTGNEQFF,13,few,TRBJ2-1,TRBV6-1,TRBD1
TGCGCCAGCAGCTTGGCCGTCCAGGGTGGGGGGGCTTTCTTT,CASSLAVQGGGAFF,14,few,TRBJ1-1,TRBV5-1,-
TGCAGCGTGGTTCTTAGGGGGGGTACTGAAGCTTTCTTT,CSVVLRGGTEAFF,13,few,TRBJ1-1,TRBV29-1,-
TGTGCCATGGGGGAGACCGGGACAGCCCAGACCCAGTACTTC,CAMGETGTAQTQYF,14,many,TRBJ2-5,TRBV2,TRBD1
TGTGCCATCAGTGAGGGACAGACGAATCAGCCCCAGCATTTT,CAISEGQTNQPQHF,14,-,TRBJ1-5,TRBV10-3,-
TGTGCCAGCACGTCGGGACTAGCGGGAATGGAGCAGTTCTTC,CASTSGLAGMEQFF,14,few,TRBJ2-1,TRBV12-3/TRBV12-4,TRBD2
TGTGCCAGCAGCCAGATCAGGGATGAGCAGTTCTTC,CASSQIRDEQFF,12,many,TRBJ2-1,TRBV14,-
TGTGCCAGCAGCTTATCTATTCTGGAGTCTTCATCGGGGGAGACCCAGTACTTC,CASSLSILESSSGETQYF,18,-,TRBJ2-5,TRBV7-9,-
TGTGCCAGCAGTTACAGGAGCTCCTATAATTCACCCCTCCACTTT,CASSYRSSYNSPLHF,15,few,TRBJ1-6,TRBV6-5,-
TGTGCCAGCAGTTTTTCGGGACAGTCTCCCTTGCAAGAGACCCAGTACTTC,CASSFSGQSPLQETQYF,17,many,TRBJ2-5,TRBV6-2/TRBV6-3,TRBD1
TGCGCCAGCAGCTTGGAGGGGTCTGGAAACACCATATATTTT,CASSLEGSGNTIYF,14,many,TRBJ1-3,TRBV5-1,-
TGCAGTGCTAAGACTAGCGGGAGCCCAAACACCGGGGAGCTGTTTTTT,CSAKTSGSPNTGELFF,16,few,TRBJ2-2,TRBV20-1,TRBD2
TGTGCCTGGAGCGGACAGGGTTCGCGCACAGATACGCAGTATTTT,CAWSGQGSRTDTQYF,15,many,TRBJ2-3,TRBV30,TRBD1
TGTGCTAGCAGCTCTTCCGGGACTAGCAATGAGCAGTTCTTC,CASSSSGTSNEQFF,14,few,TRBJ2-1,TRBV7-7,TRBD2
TGTGCCAGCAGCTTGACAGGGGCCGAAGAGACCCAGTACTTC,CASSLTGAEETQYF,14,many,TRBJ2-5,TRBV11-2,TRBD1
TGTGCCAGCAGCCCGGATCCGACCCGGGACTCCCAGGGCCAAGCTTTCTTT,CASSPDPTRDSQGQAFF,17,-,TRBJ1-1,TRBV4-2,-
TGTGCCAGCAGCCCACGGACAGCTAGTGAAAAACTGTTTTTT,CASSPRTASEKLFF,14,few,TRBJ1-4,TRBV7-2,-
TGTGCCAGCAGTTCGGGGGGCTCTAACGCTGAAGCTTTCTTT,CASSSGGSNAEAFF,14,many,TRBJ1-1,TRBV13,-
TGTGCCAGCAGCCATGGACAGGGGCTAACTGAAGCTTTCTTT,CASSHGQGLTEAFF,14,many,TRBJ1-1,TRBV11-2,TRBD1
TGCGCCAGCAGCACCGCCTTCCCCCAAAGCTCCTACGAGCAGTACTTC,CASSTAFPQSSYEQYF,16,many,TRBJ2-7,TRBV5-1,-
TGCGCCAGCAGTGAGGTGTGGCAGGGGGTTGGCTACACCTTC,CASSEVWQGVGYTF,14,few,TRBJ1-2,TRBV10-2,TRBD1
TGTGCCATCAGTGAGTCACGGGCTAGCGGGAGGGCCAAAGGAGACGAGCAGTACTTC,CAISESRASGRAKGDEQYF,19,-,TRBJ2-7,TRBV10-3,TRBD2
TGTGCCAGCAGCATAAGCGGGGACGCGACCTACGAGCAGTTCTTC,CASSISGDATYEQFF,15,-,TRBJ2-1,TRBV9,TRBD2
TGTGCCTGGAGTGAGACAGGGCTGCCTCAGCCCCAGCATTTT,CAWSETGLPQPQHF,14,many,TRBJ1-5,TRBV30,TRBD1
TGTGCCAGCAGCCCCGGTGTGGTGAGGAGGGAAAAACTGTTTTTT,CASSPGVVRREKLFF,15,-,TRBJ1-4,TRBV7-9,-
TGTGCCACACAGCGGGAGTGGGATGAGCAGTTCTTC,CATQREWDEQFF,12,-,TRBJ2-1,TRBV30,TRBD2
TGTGCCAGCAGTTTCCTCGGGGACAATGAGCAGTTCTTC,CASSFLGDNEQFF,13,many,TRBJ2-1,TRBV28,-
TGTGCCAGCAGTTACGGGGCCGGCCCGGGACAAACCCAGTACTTC,CASSYGAGPGQTQYF,15,few,TRBJ2-5,TRBV6-5,-
TGTGCCAGCAGTACCGGGACGGTGGAATATGGCTACACCTTC,CASSTGTVEYGYTF,14,many,TRBJ1-2,TRBV28,-